The 31 T cell receptor beta chains given below trace back to one sample, sequenced in a study of cytomegalovirus exposure and HLA in healthy donors. Measured with immunoSEQ multiplex PCR; TCRdb has only the in-frame clones, and not every one. The sample includes approximately 280,000 clones, around 87% seen only once; the top ten take roughly 0.93%. Sequencing input: PBMCs. The receptors originated from a woman under 30 in good health and CMV-seronegative.

The chain joins TRBV28 to TRBJ1-1, with 7 bases that match TRBD1. The CDR3 length is 14 residues. Germline CDR1 MDHEN, CDR2 SYDVKM. With 5 bases clipped from V and 10 bases from J, the junction kept 13 bases outside the gene matches. CDR3 sequence (DNA): TGTGCCAGCAGTCTAACAGGGGAGAATGTCGGAGCTTTCTTT. Residues: CASSLTGENVGAFF.

In its sample, this clone was seen once. This rearrangement joins TRBV11-2 to TRBJ2-7; D is uncertain. Germline V lookup: CDR1 SGHAT, CDR2 FQNNGV. This CDR3 spans 12 amino acids. V was shortened by 5 bases and J by 6 bases, with 11 bases between the two germline ends. The CDR3 region is CASSLAVAEQYF. The DNA of the CDR3 is TGTGCCAGCAGCCTGGCCGTGGCCGAGCAGTACTTC.

This clone has more than one count but fewer than ten. In DNA, the CDR3 is TGTGCCAGCAGCCAGCTAGCAACCAACTACGAGCAGTACTTC. Translation: CASSQLATNYEQYF. The chain uses TRBV14 and TRBJ2-7; TRBD2 is a possible D gene (5 bases). Germline assignment: CDR1 SGHDN and CDR2 FVKESK. The CDR3 spans 14 residues. The V and J ends lost 3 bases and 3 bases respectively, with 12 bases between them.

The V gene is TRBV5-1, the J gene TRBJ2-7, with TRBD1 identical over 8 bases. Per the germline V gene, CDR1 is SGHRS and CDR2 is YFSETQ. The CDR3 has 15 residues. V lost 4 bases and J lost 2; bases outside the gene matches: 8. The CDR3 DNA follows: TGCGCCAGCAGCCTGGACAGGGAACCTCCCTACGAGCAGTACTTC. It yields the protein CASSLDREPPYEQYF.

The chain links TRBV5-4 to TRBJ2-7; D perhaps matches TRBD1 (5 bases). Trimming cost V 5 bases and J 3 bases, with 18 bases left between them. Germline-derived CDR1 and CDR2 are SGHNT and YYREEE (reference sequence). CDR3 length equals 15 residues. The CDR3 DNA reads as TGTGCCAGCAGTCGAACCCCACCAGACAGCTACGAGCAGTACTTC. The encoded protein is CASSRTPPDSYEQYF.

The chain couples TRBV2 to TRBJ1-6; 8 bases are a match to TRBD1. The CDR3 consists of 15 residues. The ends lost 6 bases at V and 7 bases at J; junction bases unmatched: 8. Germline V gene sequence: CDR1 SNHLY, CDR2 FYNNEI. The CDR3 DNA sequence: TGTGCCAGCAGAGACAGGGGTACTGAAAATTCACCCCTCCACTTT. Translating it yields CASRDRGTENSPLHF. The complete variable domain, with remaining parts taken from reference TRBV2 and TRBJ1-6, reads EPEVTQTPSHQVTQMGQEVILRCVPISNHLYFYWYRQILGQKVEFLVSFYNNEISEKSEIFDDQFSVERPDGSNFTLKIRSTKLEDSAMYFCASRDRGTENSPLHFGNGTRLTVT.

The chain is built from TRBV4-1 and TRBJ1-3; D not resolved. The CDR3 is 12 residues long. V dropped 1 base and J dropped 9 bases, with 7 bases sitting between them. Germline-derived CDR1 and CDR2 are MGHRA and YSYEKL. The chain's CDR3 is CASSQVGSTIYF. CDR3 in DNA: TGCGCCAGCAGCCAAGTGGGGAGCACCATATATTTT.

The chain joins TRBV4-1 to TRBJ1-5; 7 positions agree with TRBD1. The V segment lost 3 bases and the J segment 0 bases; nucleotides outside the gene matches: 14. The V gene's germline CDR1 is MGHRA and CDR2 YSYEKL. This CDR3 spans 19 amino acids. CDR3 loop: CASSHPFGRTGASNQPQHF. DNA of the CDR3: TGCGCCAGCAGCCATCCCTTCGGTAGGACAGGAGCTAGCAATCAGCCCCAGCATTTT.

The J gene is TRBJ1-4, the V gene TRBV28, with TRBD1 matching over 7 bases. This CDR3 is 15 amino acids long. Per the germline V gene, CDR1 is MDHEN and CDR2 is SYDVKM. After removal of 2 bases from V and 8 bases from J, the junction contained 8 bases not matched to a gene. The CDR3 reads CASSLGAGGSEKLFF. The CDR3 nucleotides are TGTGCCAGCAGTTTAGGGGCAGGGGGGTCGGAAAAACTGTTTTTT.

V gene TRBV5-6 combines with J gene TRBJ1-6; no clear D gene. V lost 0 bases to trimming and J lost 10 bases, with 17 bases between them. The CDR3 is 16 amino acids. CDR1 is SGHDT, CDR2 YYEEEE, per germline. The CDR3 nucleotides read TGTGCCAGCAGCTTGGAAGGTAACAGCATCGGCTCACCCCTCCACTTT. Its protein is CASSLEGNSIGSPLHF.

This sequence joins TRBV5-4 and TRBJ2-7; 8 bases fit TRBD2. After removal of 1 base from V and 7 bases from J, the junction contained 7 bases not matched to a gene. The CDR3 consists of 14 residues. Germline values: CDR1 SGHNT, CDR2 YYREEE (reference sequence). The CDR3 nucleotides read TGTGCCAGCAGCTTGAATCGGGAGGGGCGAGAGCAGTACTTC. Its protein product is CASSLNREGREQYF.

CDR3 sequence reads: CASSLGVRDYYGYTF. Here the CDR3 DNA reads TGTGCCAGCAGCTTAGGCGTTAGGGACTACTATGGCTACACCTTC. The gene calls are TRBV7-8 and TRBJ1-2, with a possible D match to TRBD1 (5 bases). The CDR3 extends over 15 amino acids. The germline V gene has CDR1 SGHVS and CDR2 FQNEAQ. Trimming left V 1 base short and J 3 bases short, with 12 bases between.

The CDR3: CASRYSLNTEAFF. The CDR3 nucleotides are TGTGCCAGCAGGTACAGCTTGAACACTGAAGCTTTCTTT. The chain recombines TRBV28 with TRBJ1-1; D is ambiguous. The ends were cut back, 6 bases at V and 0 bases at J, with 8 bases in the middle. Looked up from germline, CDR1 is MDHEN and CDR2 is SYDVKM. CDR3 length: 13 amino acids.

The V and J genes are TRBV18 and TRBJ2-5; TRBD2 agrees at 10 bases. The CDR3 has 19 amino acids. J was trimmed by 6 bases and V by 3 bases; bases with no gene match: 19. The germline gives CDR1 KGHSH, CDR2 LQKENI. The DNA of the CDR3 is TGTGCCAGCTCACCGCTCCCGTCCAAAACTCTAGCGGGAGTAAAGACCCAGTACTTC. Translating gives CASSPLPSKTLAGVKTQYF.

The chain carries TRBV5-4 and TRBJ2-5, with D tentatively TRBD1 (6 bases). V dropped 4 bases and J dropped 1 base, with 11 bases sitting between them. Germline CDR1 and CDR2: SGHNT and YYREEE (reference sequence). The CDR3 contains 14 residues. CDR3: CASSRGTSQETQYF. CDR3 coding DNA: TGTGCCAGCAGCAGAGGGACAAGCCAAGAGACCCAGTACTTC.

The V call is TRBV9, the J call TRBJ1-2, with D possibly matching TRBD1 (5 bases). Per the germline V gene, CDR1 is SGDLS and CDR2 is YYNGEE. The V end lost 0 bases, the J end lost 4 bases, and 19 bases lay between the germline ends. This CDR3 region has 17 residues. CDR3 amino acids: CASSVEHLRGGAYGYTF. The DNA for the CDR3 is TGTGCCAGCAGCGTAGAGCACCTTCGCGGGGGAGCCTATGGCTACACCTTC. Full variable domain (remainder filled in from reference TRBV9 and TRBJ1-2): DSGVTQTPKHLITATGQRVTLRCSPRSGDLSVYWYQQSLDQGLQFLIQYYNGEERAKGNILERFSAQQFPDLHSELNLSSLELGDSALYFCASSVEHLRGGAYGYTFGSGTRLTVV.

V and J are TRBV9 and TRBJ1-1; 9 nucleotides agree with TRBD1. With 3 bases clipped from V and 11 bases from J, the junction kept 8 bases outside the gene matches. The CDR3 sequence is 13 residues long. CDR1 is SGDLS and CDR2 is YYNGEE in the germline V gene. The CDR3 protein is CASSADRGVKAFF. Here the CDR3 DNA reads TGTGCCAGCAGCGCGGACAGGGGAGTAAAGGCTTTCTTT.

The V and J genes are TRBV9 and TRBJ2-1; 8 bases agree with TRBD2. This CDR3 comprises 15 residues. Germline V gene data show CDR1 as SGDLS and CDR2 as YYNGEE. Unmatched junction bases numbered 2, after V lost 1 base and J lost 2 bases. CDR3 DNA sequence: TGTGCCAGCAGCGTAAGCGGGGGTCCCTACAATGAGCAGTTCTTC. Amino acid sequence: CASSVSGGPYNEQFF.

V and J are TRBV7-9 and TRBJ2-1; 8 nucleotides agree with TRBD2. This CDR3 region has 15 residues. Germline V gives CDR1 SEHNR, CDR2 FQNEAQ (reference sequence). V was clipped by 5 bases and J by 7 bases; unmatched bases: 10. The CDR3 region is CASSPAISGVNEQFF. The CDR3 bases are TGTGCCAGCAGCCCCGCTATTAGCGGGGTAAATGAGCAGTTCTTC.

V gene TRBV4-1 combines with J gene TRBJ2-7, with D perhaps matching TRBD2 (5 bases). CDR3 length equals 15 residues. From germline, CDR1 is MGHRA and CDR2 YSYEKL. V dropped 0 bases and J dropped 6 bases, with 15 bases sitting between them. DNA for the CDR3: TGCGCCAGCAGCCAAGAGCCGGACTCCTGGGGCGAGCAGTACTTC. This encodes CASSQEPDSWGEQYF.

This chain links TRBV7-2 with TRBJ1-2; possibly TRBD1 for D (6 bases). This CDR3 is built from 17 residues. Looked up from germline, CDR1 is SGHTA and CDR2 is FQGNSA. V was trimmed by 1 base and J by 5 bases, leaving 20 bases between them. CDR3 protein: CASSLGLTPGTGYGYTF. The CDR3, as DNA: TGTGCCAGCAGCTTAGGACTTACCCCAGGCACAGGGTATGGCTACACCTTC.

This clone was found once. The V gene is TRBV5-6, the J gene TRBJ2-5; D is unresolved. V was trimmed by 0 bases and J by 5 bases, leaving 5 bases between them. The CDR3 covers 12 residues. Germline CDR1 reads SGHDT; CDR2 reads YYEEEE. CDR3 sequence: CASSLVGETQYF. The CDR3 DNA follows: TGTGCCAGCAGCTTGGTGGGCGAGACCCAGTACTTC.

The table lists this clone with a count of one. The rearrangement links TRBV7-6 to TRBJ1-3; D not certain. Germline CDR1 reads SGHVS; CDR2 reads FNYEAQ. The CDR3 loop spans 16 amino acids. V dropped 5 bases and J dropped 0 bases, with 14 bases sitting between them. CDR3 sequence (DNA): TGTGCCAGCAGCCAACAACCGCCAACCTCTGGAAACACCATATATTTT. This gives the protein CASSQQPPTSGNTIYF.

The chain uses TRBV28 and TRBJ2-7; D is unresolved. CDR1 MDHEN and CDR2 SYDVKM come from the germline V gene. The CDR3 runs 11 residues. Trimming left V 8 bases short and J 2 bases short, with 7 bases between. The CDR3 bases are TGTGCCAGCGGGCTCCCCTACGAGCAGTACTTC. It yields the protein CASGLPYEQYF.

This chain uses TRBV5-6 with TRBJ2-7, with TRBD2 identical over 7 bases. The CDR3 sequence is 18 residues long. CDR1 and CDR2 from the germline V gene are SGHDT and YYEEEE. V lost 4 bases, J lost 0 bases, and 16 bases stayed unmatched. DNA of the CDR3: TGTGCCAGCAGCGCGACCGGGACTAACTTCCGAAGCTCCTACGAGCAGTACTTC. Translated, it gives CASSATGTNFRSSYEQYF.

This clone was seen just once. The V call is TRBV27, the J call TRBJ2-5, with a possible D match to TRBD2 (6 bases). V shed 3 bases and J shed 5 bases, with 16 bases lying between them. CDR3 length: 15 amino acids. Germline V lookup: CDR1 MNHEY, CDR2 SMNVEV (reference sequence). CDR3 region: CASSFSFGGLETQYF. As DNA, the CDR3 is TGTGCCAGCAGTTTTTCTTTCGGGGGTTTGGAGACCCAGTACTTC.

The chain recombines TRBV10-1 with TRBJ2-1; D is ambiguous. This CDR3 contains 12 residues. Trimming removed 5 bases at V and 7 bases at J, with 9 bases between. Germline V gives CDR1 WNHNN, CDR2 SYGVQD (reference sequence). In DNA form, the CDR3 reads TGCGCCAGCAGTACCCTAGGAAATGAGCAGTTCTTC. Its translation: CASSTLGNEQFF.

The chain uses TRBV6-5 and TRBJ2-7, with 8 bases matching TRBD2. Germline CDR1 MNHEY, CDR2 SVGAGI. The CDR3 has 16 residues. Losses at the gene ends were 4 bases for V and 2 bases for J; bases not matched to a gene: 10. Written as DNA, the CDR3 is TGTGCCAGCAGTTCCCCTAGGTTAGCGGGGACCTACGAGCAGTACTTC. Encoded protein: CASSSPRLAGTYEQYF.

The CDR3 DNA reads TGTGCCACCAGCAGGGGGGACAGGGGTGGCAATGAGCAGTTCTTC. This encodes CATSRGDRGGNEQFF. The V and J genes are TRBV15 and TRBJ2-1; 10 nucleotides match TRBD1. The CDR3 sequence is 15 residues long. J was trimmed by 6 bases and V by 3 bases; bases with no gene match: 5. Germline V CDR1 and CDR2: LNHNV, YYDKDF (reference sequence).

The rearrangement uses TRBV9 and TRBJ1-2; 8 nucleotides line up with TRBD1. This CDR3 comprises 16 residues. The V segment lost 3 bases and the J segment 5 bases; nucleotides outside the gene matches: 12. In germline, CDR1 is SGDLS, CDR2 YYNGEE. CDR3 region: CASSDGDRSMGYGYTF. CDR3 DNA: TGTGCCAGCAGCGACGGGGACAGGTCTATGGGATATGGCTACACCTTC.

This chain joins TRBV4-3 and TRBJ2-1; 7 bases are a match to TRBD2. This CDR3 is 15 amino acids long. Germline lookup yields CDR1 LGHNA and CDR2 YSLEER. The V and J ends lost 4 bases and 8 bases, in that order; junction bases with no gene match: 11. The CDR3 sequence is CASSRGTLRGDEQFF. For the CDR3, the DNA is TGCGCCAGCAGCCGAGGGACTCTACGGGGGGATGAGCAGTTCTTC.